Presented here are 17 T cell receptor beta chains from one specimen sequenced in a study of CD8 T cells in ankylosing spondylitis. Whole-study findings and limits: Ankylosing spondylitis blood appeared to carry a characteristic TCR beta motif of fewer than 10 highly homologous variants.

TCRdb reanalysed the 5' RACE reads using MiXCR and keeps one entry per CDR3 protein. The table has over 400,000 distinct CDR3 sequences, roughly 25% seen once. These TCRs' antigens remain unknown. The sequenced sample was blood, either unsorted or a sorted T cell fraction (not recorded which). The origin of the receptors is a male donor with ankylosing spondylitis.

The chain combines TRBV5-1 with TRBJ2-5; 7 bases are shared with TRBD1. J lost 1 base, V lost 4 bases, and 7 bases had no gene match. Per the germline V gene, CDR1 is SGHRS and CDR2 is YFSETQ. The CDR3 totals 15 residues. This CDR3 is CASSIRGTAQETQYF. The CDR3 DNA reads TGCGCCAGCAGCATTAGAGGGACAGCCCAAGAGACCCAGTACTTC.

In nucleotides, the CDR3 is TGCAGTGCCGCCGATCTCTACTCTGGAAACACCATATATTTT. Its protein product is CSAADLYSGNTIYF. The rearrangement joins TRBV20-1 to TRBJ1-3; D is unresolved. V was shortened by 6 bases and J by 0 bases, with 12 bases between the two germline ends. The germline V gene encodes CDR1 DFQATT and CDR2 SNEGSKA (reference sequence). The CDR3 consists of 14 residues.

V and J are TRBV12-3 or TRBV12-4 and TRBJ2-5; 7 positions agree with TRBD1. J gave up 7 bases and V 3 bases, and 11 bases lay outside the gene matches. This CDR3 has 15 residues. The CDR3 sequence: CASSFSDRVLGTQYF. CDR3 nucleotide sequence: TGTGCCAGCAGTTTCTCCGACAGGGTGTTGGGGACCCAGTACTTC.

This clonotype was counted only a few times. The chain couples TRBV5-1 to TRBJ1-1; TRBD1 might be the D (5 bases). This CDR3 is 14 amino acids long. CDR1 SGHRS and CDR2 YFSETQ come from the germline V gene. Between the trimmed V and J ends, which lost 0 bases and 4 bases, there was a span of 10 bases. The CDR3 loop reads CASSLVQGGTEAFF. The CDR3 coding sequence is TGCGCCAGCAGCTTGGTGCAGGGAGGCACTGAAGCTTTCTTT.

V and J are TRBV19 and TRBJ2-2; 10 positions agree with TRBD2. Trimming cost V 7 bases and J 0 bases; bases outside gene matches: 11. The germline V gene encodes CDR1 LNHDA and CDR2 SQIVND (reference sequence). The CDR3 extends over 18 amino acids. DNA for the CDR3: TGTGCCAGTATAGGCTCCGGGACTAGCGACGCGAACACCGGGGAGCTGTTTTTT. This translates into CASIGSGTSDANTGELFF.

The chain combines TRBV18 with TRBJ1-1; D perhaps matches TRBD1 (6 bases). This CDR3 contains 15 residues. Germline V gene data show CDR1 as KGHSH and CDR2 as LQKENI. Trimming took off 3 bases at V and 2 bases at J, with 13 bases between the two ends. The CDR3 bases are TGTGCCAGCTCACCCGATCTAGGGGGAAACACTGAAGCTTTCTTT. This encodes CASSPDLGGNTEAFF. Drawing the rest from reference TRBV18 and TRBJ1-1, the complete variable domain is NAGVMQNPRHLVRRRGQEARLRCSPMKGHSHVYWYRQLPEEGLKFMVYLQKENIIDESGMPKERFSAEFPKEGPSILRIQQVVRGDSAAYFCASSPDLGGNTEAFFGQGTRLTVV.

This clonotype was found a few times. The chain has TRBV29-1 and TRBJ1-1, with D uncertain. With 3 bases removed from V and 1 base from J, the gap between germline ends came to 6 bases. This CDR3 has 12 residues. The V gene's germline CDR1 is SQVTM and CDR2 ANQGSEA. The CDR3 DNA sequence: TGCAGCGTTGAGACACCGAACACTGAAGCTTTCTTT. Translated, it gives CSVETPNTEAFF.

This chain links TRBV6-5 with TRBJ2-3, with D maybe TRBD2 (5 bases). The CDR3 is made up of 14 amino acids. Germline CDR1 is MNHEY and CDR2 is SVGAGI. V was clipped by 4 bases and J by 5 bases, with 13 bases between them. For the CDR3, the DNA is TGTGCCAGCAGTTCCCGGGGTAGGGTAGATACGCAGTATTTT. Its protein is CASSSRGRVDTQYF.

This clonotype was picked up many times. In nucleotides, the CDR3 is TGTGCCAGCCGAAGCCAAGAGACCCAGTACTTC. It encodes CASRSQETQYF. This rearrangement joins TRBV25-1 to TRBJ2-5; D gene uncertain. The CDR3 runs 11 residues. Germline CDR1 reads MGHDK; CDR2 reads SYGVNS. V lost 8 bases and J lost 1, with 5 bases in between.

As DNA, the CDR3 is TGTGCCAGCAGCCGTAGCGGGCCCCAAGAGACCCAGTACTTC. This codes for CASSRSGPQETQYF. V is TRBV11-2 and J is TRBJ2-5, with 7 bases lining up with TRBD2. Trimming cost V 5 bases and J 1 base; bases outside gene matches: 4. The CDR3 extends over 14 amino acids. Looked up from germline, CDR1 is SGHAT and CDR2 is FQNNGV.

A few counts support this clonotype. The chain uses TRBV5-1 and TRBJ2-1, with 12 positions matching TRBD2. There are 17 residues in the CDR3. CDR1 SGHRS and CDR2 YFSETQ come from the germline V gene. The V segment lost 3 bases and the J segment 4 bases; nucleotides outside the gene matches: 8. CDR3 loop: CASSSETSGSLYNEQFF. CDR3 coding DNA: TGCGCCAGCAGCTCAGAGACTAGCGGGAGTCTGTACAATGAGCAGTTCTTC.

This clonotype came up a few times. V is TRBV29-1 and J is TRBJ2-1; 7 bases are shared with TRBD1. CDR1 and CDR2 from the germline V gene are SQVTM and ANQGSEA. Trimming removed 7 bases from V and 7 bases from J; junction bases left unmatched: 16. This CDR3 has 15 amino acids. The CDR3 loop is CSALPPTGFGNEQFF. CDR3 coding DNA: TGCAGCGCTCTCCCTCCGACAGGGTTCGGGAATGAGCAGTTCTTC.

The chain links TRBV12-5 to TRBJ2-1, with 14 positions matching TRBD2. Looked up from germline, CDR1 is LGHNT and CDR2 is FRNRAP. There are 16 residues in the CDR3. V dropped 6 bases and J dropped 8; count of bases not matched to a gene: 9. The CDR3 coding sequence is TGTGCTAGTGGCCCTGGGACTAGCGGGAGTGTGGATGAGCAGTTCTTC. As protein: CASGPGTSGSVDEQFF. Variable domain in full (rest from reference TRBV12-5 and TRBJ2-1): DARVTQTPRHKVTEMGQEVTMRCQPILGHNTVFWYRQTMMQGLELLAYFRNRAPLDDSGMPKDRFSAEMPDATLATLKIQPSEPRDSAVYFCASGPGTSGSVDEQFFGPGTRLTVL.

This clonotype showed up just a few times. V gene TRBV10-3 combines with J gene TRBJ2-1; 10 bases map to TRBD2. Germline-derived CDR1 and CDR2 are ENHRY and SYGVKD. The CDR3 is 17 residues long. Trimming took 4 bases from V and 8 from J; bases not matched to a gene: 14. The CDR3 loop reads CAISAQTILAGEHEQFF. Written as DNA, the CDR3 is TGTGCCATCAGTGCGCAGACCATCCTAGCGGGAGAACATGAGCAGTTCTTC.

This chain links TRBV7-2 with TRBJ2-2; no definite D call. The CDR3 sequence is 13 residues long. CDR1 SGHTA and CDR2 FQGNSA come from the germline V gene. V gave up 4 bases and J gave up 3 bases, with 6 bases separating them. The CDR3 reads CASSSSHTGELFF. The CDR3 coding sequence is TGTGCCAGCAGCTCGAGTCACACCGGGGAGCTGTTTTTT.

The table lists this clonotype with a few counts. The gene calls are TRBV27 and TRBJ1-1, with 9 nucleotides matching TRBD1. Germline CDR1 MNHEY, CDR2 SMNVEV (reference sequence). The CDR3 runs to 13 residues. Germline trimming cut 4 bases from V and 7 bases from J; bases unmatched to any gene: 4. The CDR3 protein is CASSYTDRGEAFF. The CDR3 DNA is TGTGCCAGCAGTTACACGGACAGGGGTGAAGCTTTCTTT.

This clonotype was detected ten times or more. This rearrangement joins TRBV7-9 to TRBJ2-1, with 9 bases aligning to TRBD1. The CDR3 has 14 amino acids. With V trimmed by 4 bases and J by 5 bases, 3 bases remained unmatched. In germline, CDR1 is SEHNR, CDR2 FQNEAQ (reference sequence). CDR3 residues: CASSSGQGDNEQFF. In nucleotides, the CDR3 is TGTGCCAGCAGCTCGGGACAGGGAGACAATGAGCAGTTCTTC.